These 28 T cell receptor beta chains came from one sample sequenced in a study of blood T cell repertoires in COVID-19. Assay: immunoSEQ multiplex PCR; the TCRdb copy retains only in-frame clones and omits some. The data show about 400,000 clones, with around nine tenths seen just once and about 1.7% held by the top ten. Sequencing used PBMCs or T cells enriched from blood (not recorded which). The receptors come from a woman aged 25 to 39 who had recovered from COVID-19.

The chain links TRBV30 to TRBJ1-1; no definite D call. V was shortened by 6 bases and J by 1 base, with 18 bases between the two germline ends. Per germline, CDR1 GTSNPN and CDR2 SVGIG (reference sequence). The CDR3 runs 15 residues. The CDR3 DNA sequence: TGTGCCTGCCACGACCCTCTGGGGAGGAACACTGAAGCTTTCTTT. This translates into CACHDPLGRNTEAFF. Full variable domain (missing parts from reference TRBV30 and TRBJ1-1): SQTIHQWPATLVQPVGSPLSLECTVEGTSNPNLYWYRQAAGRGLQLLFYSVGIGQISSEVPQNLSASRPQDRQFILSSKKLLLSDSGFYLCACHDPLGRNTEAFFGQGTRLTVV.

The V call is TRBV10-1, the J call TRBJ2-1; 8 positions match TRBD2. This CDR3 has 15 amino acids. The germline CDR1 and CDR2 sequences are WNHNN and SYGVQD (reference sequence). The junction had 2 bases not matched to a gene; V was cut back by 0 bases and J by 4 bases. The CDR3 is CASSESAGAYNEQFF. CDR3 DNA: TGCGCCAGCAGTGAGTCAGCGGGAGCGTACAATGAGCAGTTCTTC.

The chain employs TRBV7-9 and TRBJ1-2; 7 bases fit TRBD1. The CDR3 runs to 15 residues. The germline V gene encodes CDR1 SEHNR and CDR2 FQNEAQ (reference sequence). Trimming took 6 bases from V and 7 from J; bases not matched to a gene: 14. The CDR3, as DNA: TGTGCCAGCAGTCTAACCCTGGCGTCAGGGGGTGGCTACACCTTC. Amino acids: CASSLTLASGGGYTF.

This clone has more than one count but fewer than ten. V is TRBV4-2 and J is TRBJ2-3, with TRBD2 matching over 9 bases. J lost 4 bases, V lost 2 bases, and 7 bases had no gene match. The V gene's germline CDR1 is LGHNA and CDR2 YNFKEQ. The length of the CDR3 is 16 residues. The CDR3 region is CASSQSHSGGADTQYF. The CDR3 DNA is TGTGCCAGCAGCCAATCCCATAGCGGGGGCGCAGATACGCAGTATTTT.

This rearrangement joins TRBV28 to TRBJ2-3; D gene unclear. Trimming cost V 7 bases and J 7 bases, with 9 bases left between them. The CDR3 spans 11 residues. Germline V gives CDR1 MDHEN, CDR2 SYDVKM. The CDR3: CASTNSNTQYF. Written as DNA, the CDR3 is TGTGCCAGCACTAACTCAAATACGCAGTATTTT.

The V and J genes are TRBV5-6 and TRBJ1-5, with 9 bases aligning to TRBD1. Germline CDR1 reads SGHDT; CDR2 reads YYEEEE. J was trimmed by 7 bases and V by 0 bases; bases with no gene match: 5. The CDR3 length is 15 residues. CDR3 DNA sequence: TGTGCCAGCAGCTTGGGACAGGGGGTAGGGCAGCCCCAGCATTTT. Its translation is CASSLGQGVGQPQHF.

The rearrangement joins TRBV7-2 to TRBJ2-5, with TRBD2 matching over 10 bases. The CDR3 spans 16 residues. V dropped 7 bases and J dropped 5; count of bases not matched to a gene: 13. Germline CDR1 SGHTA, CDR2 FQGNSA. The CDR3 here is CASTRRLAGAGETQYF. The CDR3 region has the DNA TGTGCCAGCACCCGAAGGCTAGCGGGAGCGGGTGAGACCCAGTACTTC.

In this sample, this clone turned up once. The V gene is TRBV7-8, the J gene TRBJ2-1; weak D call: TRBD2 (7 bases). Germline V gene data show CDR1 as SGHVS and CDR2 as FQNEAQ. The CDR3 totals 20 residues. Trimming took 2 bases from V and 5 from J, leaving 28 bases between them. The CDR3 region is CASSLMGSGGAIDRHNEQFF. The CDR3 DNA reads TGTGCCAGCAGCTTAATGGGTAGTGGGGGGGCAATTGACCGACACAATGAGCAGTTCTTC.

The CDR3 loop is CASSPLAGGTEQYF. The CDR3 bases are TGTGCCAGCAGCCCCCTAGCGGGGGGTACGGAGCAGTACTTC. This sequence joins TRBV2 and TRBJ2-7; 11 positions agree with TRBD2. Unmatched junction bases numbered 8, after V lost 6 bases and J lost 7 bases. The germline V gene has CDR1 SNHLY and CDR2 FYNNEI. This CDR3 is 14 amino acids long.

The CDR3 spells CAWRKAGGFHEQYF. CDR3 bases: TGTGCCTGGAGAAAAGCAGGGGGCTTCCACGAGCAGTACTTC. The genes are TRBV30 and TRBJ2-7; 8 bases line up with TRBD1. The CDR3 contains 14 residues. Per germline, CDR1 GTSNPN and CDR2 SVGIG (reference sequence). V lost 3 bases, J lost 5 bases, and 9 bases stayed unmatched.

The chain couples TRBV3-1 (or the pseudogene TRBV3-2) to TRBJ1-1, with TRBD1 matching 7 bases. Germline CDR1 is LGHDT and CDR2 is YNNKEL (reference sequence). Unmatched junction bases numbered 6, after V lost 4 bases and J lost 10 bases. The CDR3 extends over 12 amino acids. The CDR3 here is CASSLRQGSAFF. The CDR3 region has the DNA TGTGCCAGCAGCCTCAGACAGGGATCAGCTTTCTTT.

J is TRBJ1-2 and V is TRBV12-3 or TRBV12-4, with unresolved D. There are 12 residues in the CDR3. V gave up 6 bases and J gave up 5 bases, with 10 bases separating them. CDR3 nucleotide sequence: TGTGCCAGCAGCCCACAGTTATATGGCTACACCTTC. This translates into CASSPQLYGYTF.

This clone was recorded once. The V gene is TRBV30, the J gene TRBJ2-7; a possible D gene is TRBD1 (5 bases). The V and J ends lost 6 bases and 4 bases respectively, with 13 bases between them. Germline CDR1 and CDR2: GTSNPN and SVGIG (reference sequence). This CDR3 spans 12 amino acids. CDR3 nucleotide sequence: TGTGCCTGCAAACCTCAGGGATACGAGCAGTACTTC. This encodes CACKPQGYEQYF.

This CDR3 is CASSLRQGVKLFF. The CDR3 DNA is TGTGCCAGCAGCCTCAGACAGGGAGTGAAACTGTTTTTT. This chain connects TRBV11-2 to TRBJ1-4, with 7 positions matching TRBD1. Germline V gene lookup returns CDR1 SGHAT and CDR2 FQNNGV. The CDR3 sequence is 13 residues long. V dropped 5 bases and J dropped 11; count of bases not matched to a gene: 8.

The rearrangement links TRBV11-3 to TRBJ2-2; D is perhaps TRBD1 (6 bases). V lost 1 base and J 3 bases, leaving 9 bases between the germline ends. Germline V lookup: CDR1 SGHNT, CDR2 YENEEA. CDR3 length equals 15 residues. CDR3: CASSLGGTHTGELFF. Here the CDR3 DNA reads TGTGCCAGCAGCTTAGGGGGGACACACACCGGGGAGCTGTTTTTT.

The chain is built from TRBV6-5 and TRBJ2-7, with a tentative D call TRBD1 (8 bases). Trimming took off 4 bases at V and 3 bases at J, with 16 bases between the two ends. The germline V gene has CDR1 MNHEY and CDR2 SVGAGI. This CDR3 comprises 15 residues. This chain's CDR3 is CASSSDREGIYEQYF. CDR3 DNA sequence: TGTGCCAGCAGTTCGGACAGGGAGGGGATCTACGAGCAGTACTTC.

The chain uses TRBV5-1 and TRBJ2-3, with D possibly TRBD1 on 6 matching bases. The CDR3 extends over 14 amino acids. CDR1 is SGHRS, CDR2 YFSETQ, per germline. The V and J ends lost 1 base and 5 bases respectively, with 11 bases between them. CDR3 residues: CASSLKQGVDTQYF. CDR3 nucleotide sequence: TGCGCCAGCAGCTTGAAACAGGGTGTAGATACGCAGTATTTT.

The chain uses TRBV2 and TRBJ2-5, with 14 bases lining up with TRBD2. Germline V gene data show CDR1 as SNHLY and CDR2 as FYNNEI. Trimming cost V 3 bases and J 5 bases; bases outside gene matches: 8. The CDR3 consists of 17 residues. The CDR3 bases are TGTGCCAGCAGTGATGGACTAGCGGGGGGTGCCGGGGAGACCCAGTACTTC. This gives the protein CASSDGLAGGAGETQYF.

The chain joins TRBV5-1 to TRBJ1-2; D is perhaps TRBD1 (5 bases). The ends were cut back, 4 bases at V and 4 bases at J, with 17 bases in the middle. The CDR3 totals 15 residues. Looked up from germline, CDR1 is SGHRS and CDR2 is YFSETQ. DNA for the CDR3: TGCGCCAGCAGCCAAATCCCTGACAGCCCCTATGGCTACACCTTC. Amino acids: CASSQIPDSPYGYTF.

The J gene is TRBJ1-1, the V gene TRBV18; D is perhaps TRBD1 (5 bases). Trimming took 0 bases from V and 0 from J, leaving 14 bases between them. The CDR3 has 17 residues. The germline gives CDR1 KGHSH, CDR2 LQKENI. The CDR3 spells CASSPPGRLTMNTEAFF. CDR3 nucleotide sequence: TGTGCCAGCTCACCACCGGGGCGCCTAACCATGAACACTGAAGCTTTCTTT.

The chain has TRBV19 and TRBJ1-6, with D perhaps matching TRBD1 (5 bases). The CDR3 runs to 14 residues. The V gene's germline CDR1 is LNHDA and CDR2 SQIVND (reference sequence). V was pared by 7 bases and J by 6 bases, with 13 bases between. The CDR3 DNA follows: TGTGCCAGTAAAGGCCCAGGGTCTAATTCACCCCTCCACTTT. This encodes CASKGPGSNSPLHF.

The gene calls are TRBV11-2 and TRBJ1-4, with 9 bases fitting TRBD1. Germline assignment: CDR1 SGHAT and CDR2 FQNNGV. The CDR3 is made up of 16 amino acids. The trim removed 5 bases at V and 7 bases at J, leaving 11 bases unmatched. The CDR3 reads CASSRPGTGLGEKLFF. Written as DNA, the CDR3 is TGTGCCAGCAGCCGTCCCGGGACAGGGTTAGGTGAAAAACTGTTTTTT.

The rearrangement joins TRBV7-2 to TRBJ2-7; weak D call: TRBD2 (5 bases). In germline, CDR1 is SGHTA, CDR2 FQGNSA. V lost 0 bases, J lost 8 bases, and 17 bases lay in between. There are 15 residues in the CDR3. Written as DNA, the CDR3 is TGTGCCAGCAGCTTAGCGGAAGCGAGAGGCGGGCAGCAGTACTTC. Amino acids: CASSLAEARGGQQYF. The variable domain in full, with the rest retrieved from reference TRBV7-2 and TRBJ2-7, is GAGVSQSPSNKVTEKGKDVELRCDPISGHTALYWYRQSLGQGLEFLIYFQGNSAPDKSGLPSDRFSAERTGGSVSTLTIQRTQQEDSAVYLCASSLAEARGGQQYFGPGTRLTVT.

The V gene is TRBV1, the J gene TRBJ2-7; the tabulated D call, TRBD1, remains unverified against the DNA. TRBV1 is classified as a pseudogene. The CDR3 contains 16 residues. CDR3 nucleotide sequence: TGCACCAGCAGCCAAGATATTAACGGCAGGGCCTACGAGCAGTACTTC. Translation: CTSSQDINGRAYEQYF.

The CDR3 sequence is CASSLVEGSYEQYF. CDR3 in DNA: TGTGCCAGCAGTTTAGTAGAGGGCTCCTACGAGCAGTACTTC. This chain joins TRBV27 and TRBJ2-7; D perhaps matches TRBD2 (5 bases). The CDR3 has 14 amino acids. V lost 2 bases and J 0 bases, leaving 8 bases between the germline ends. Germline assignment: CDR1 MNHEY and CDR2 SMNVEV (reference sequence).

This chain links TRBV18 with TRBJ1-1, with a weak D call TRBD1 (5 bases). The germline V gene encodes CDR1 KGHSH and CDR2 LQKENI. This CDR3 contains 15 residues. Deletions cut 0 bases from V and 6 bases from J, with 14 bases between. The chain's CDR3 is CASSPPRPRASEAFF. Here the CDR3 DNA reads TGTGCCAGCTCACCACCGAGGCCCAGGGCCTCTGAAGCTTTCTTT. The full variable domain, with the rest looked up from reference TRBV18 and TRBJ1-1, is NAGVMQNPRHLVRRRGQEARLRCSPMKGHSHVYWYRQLPEEGLKFMVYLQKENIIDESGMPKERFSAEFPKEGPSILRIQQVVRGDSAAYFCASSPPRPRASEAFFGQGTRLTVV.

V usage is TRBV21-1 and J usage is TRBJ1-2; TRBD1 reflects the table's D call only, with no check against the DNA. TRBV21-1 counts as a pseudogene. This CDR3 is 17 amino acids long. The CDR3 DNA reads TGTGCCAGCAGCAAAGAATGTTGGGACAGGGCATTAGGAGGCTACACCTTC. As protein: CASSKECWDRALGGYTF.

CDR3 sequence: CASSSDRFSGNTIYF. The CDR3 DNA is TGTGCCAGCAGTTCGGACAGGTTCTCTGGAAACACCATATATTTT. The V gene is TRBV5-4, the J gene TRBJ1-3; 7 positions agree with TRBD1. Unmatched junction bases numbered 5, after V lost 5 bases and J lost 0 bases. The CDR3 sequence is 15 residues long. Germline loops: CDR1 SGHNT, CDR2 YYREEE (reference sequence).